The 29 T cell receptor beta chains below come from one sample, sequenced in a study of blood T cell repertoires in COVID-19. TCRdb keeps only in-frame clones here, not all; method: immunoSEQ multiplex PCR. This repertoire shows hundreds of thousands of clones, approximately 92% found once; its top ten account for roughly 1.1%. The specimen sequenced was PBMCs or T cells enriched from blood (not recorded which). The receptors were gathered from a man aged 25 to 40 who had recovered from COVID-19.

The J gene is TRBJ1-3, the V gene TRBV3-1 (or the pseudogene TRBV3-2); D is unresolved. The germline V gene has CDR1 LGHDT and CDR2 YNNKEL (reference sequence). The CDR3 covers 12 residues. The ends were cut back, 2 bases at V and 14 bases at J, with 13 bases in the middle. CDR3 in DNA: TGTGCCAGCAGCCAAAGTGGGGAGGCCCTATATTTT. Its translation: CASSQSGEALYF.

The V and J genes are TRBV6-1 and TRBJ1-1, with TRBD1 as a possible D gene (5 bases). The CDR3 is 14 residues long. Germline V gene data show CDR1 as MNHNS and CDR2 as SASEGT. V was trimmed by 3 bases and J by 3 bases, leaving 11 bases between them. The CDR3 DNA reads TGTGCCAGCAGTGAGCAGGGTGGGGACACTGAAGCTTTCTTT. This encodes CASSEQGGDTEAFF.

This sequence joins TRBV23-1 and TRBJ1-5; no definite D call. TRBV23-1 is an ORF, and what it does is uncertain. This CDR3 has 16 amino acids. V was clipped by 0 bases and J by 6 bases, with 15 bases between them. CDR3 sequence reads: CASSQSVDNHRQPQHF. CDR3 DNA sequence: TGCGCCAGCAGTCAATCGGTAGACAATCATCGTCAGCCCCAGCATTTT.

V gene TRBV19 combines with J gene TRBJ2-3, with TRBD2 matching over 7 bases. The CDR3 has 15 residues. Germline V lookup: CDR1 LNHDA, CDR2 SQIVND (reference sequence). J lost 0 bases, V lost 8 bases, and 8 bases had no gene match. The CDR3 DNA reads as TGTGCCAGTTTAAGAAGTAGCGGGAGCACAGATACGCAGTATTTT. It translates to CASLRSSGSTDTQYF.

DNA for the CDR3: TGTGCCAGCAGCTTAAAGTCCTTCGACAGGATTTCCGGAAACACCATATATTTT. Protein: CASSLKSFDRISGNTIYF. This chain joins TRBV7-2 and TRBJ1-3; D might be TRBD1 (6 bases). V was clipped by 2 bases and J by 4 bases, with 21 bases between them. Germline V CDR1 and CDR2: SGHTA, FQGNSA. CDR3 length: 18 amino acids.

The rearrangement links TRBV5-1 to TRBJ1-1; D remains unclear. This CDR3 spans 15 amino acids. Germline loops: CDR1 SGHRS, CDR2 YFSETQ. V lost 4 bases to trimming and J lost 4 bases, with 17 bases between them. The CDR3 loop reads CASSRGPDISTEAFF. DNA for the CDR3: TGCGCCAGCAGCCGCGGCCCAGATATTAGCACTGAAGCTTTCTTT.

This clone was counted a single time. The rearrangement links TRBV28 to TRBJ1-5, with 7 bases matching TRBD1. The V gene's germline CDR1 is MDHEN and CDR2 SYDVKM. This CDR3 is 16 amino acids long. V was pared by 6 bases and J by 5 bases, with 13 bases of the junction left unmatched. The CDR3 region has the DNA TGTGCCAGCAGGTATCAAATTGGACAGGTCGATCAGCCCCAGCATTTT. This sequence encodes CASRYQIGQVDQPQHF.

This clone came up once. The genes are TRBV15 and TRBJ1-5; the D gene is possibly TRBD1 (5 bases). Trimming removed 6 bases at V and 2 bases at J, with 23 bases between. The CDR3 length is 18 residues. The germline CDR1 and CDR2 sequences are LNHNV and YYDKDF (reference sequence). The CDR3: CATRLRAGDVGGNQPQHF. CDR3 DNA sequence: TGTGCCACCAGGCTTAGGGCGGGGGACGTGGGCGGCAATCAGCCCCAGCATTTT.

The chain combines TRBV9 with TRBJ2-2; a possible D gene is TRBD1 (5 bases). The CDR3 is 17 residues long. Trimming stripped 3 bases from V and 2 bases from J, with 17 bases between. Germline CDR1 SGDLS, CDR2 YYNGEE. The DNA of the CDR3 is TGTGCCAGCAGCGCTCTAGACAGCGACTTAAACACCGGGGAGCTGTTTTTT. Its translation is CASSALDSDLNTGELFF.

V and J are TRBV28 and TRBJ1-3; TRBD1 aligns across 9 bases. Germline V gene lookup returns CDR1 MDHEN and CDR2 SYDVKM. This CDR3 is built from 14 residues. Unmatched junction bases numbered 5, after V lost 6 bases and J lost 5 bases. The CDR3 DNA reads as TGTGCCAGCAGGCTGGGACAGGGTAGAAACACCATATATTTT. The encoded protein is CASRLGQGRNTIYF.

The sample holds one count of this clone. The V gene is TRBV5-6, the J gene TRBJ1-3; a possible D gene is TRBD1 (6 bases). V lost 4 bases and J 1 base, leaving 15 bases between the germline ends. Per the germline V gene, CDR1 is SGHDT and CDR2 is YYEEEE. The CDR3 consists of 16 residues. The CDR3 region has the DNA TGTGCCAGCAGCCGCACGGGACACGATTCTGGAAACACCATATATTTT. It codes for CASSRTGHDSGNTIYF.

This chain connects TRBV19 to TRBJ2-7; possibly TRBD2 for D (6 bases). Trimming cost V 2 bases and J 5 bases, with 10 bases left between them. There are 13 residues in the CDR3. Looked up from germline, CDR1 is LNHDA and CDR2 is SQIVND (reference sequence). In nucleotides, the CDR3 is TGTGCCAGTAGTATACGGGAGACAGACGAGCAGTACTTC. It yields the protein CASSIRETDEQYF.

The chain carries TRBV6-5 and TRBJ2-3, with 10 positions matching TRBD2. Germline V lookup: CDR1 MNHEY, CDR2 SVGAGI. J gave up 8 bases and V 4 bases, and 9 bases lay outside the gene matches. This CDR3 region has 15 residues. The CDR3 DNA sequence: TGTGCCAGCAGTTCAGCGGGAGGGCCGGGTCGTACGCAGTATTTT. Translating gives CASSSAGGPGRTQYF.

Remarks on this clone: The sample holds other DNA sequences that translate to the same CDR3. This chain joins TRBV5-1 and TRBJ1-6; TRBD1 might be the D (5 bases). Germline V gene data show CDR1 as SGHRS and CDR2 as YFSETQ. The CDR3 runs 12 residues. The V gene lost 4 bases and the J gene lost 11 bases, with 10 bases spanning the gap. The DNA of the CDR3 is TGCGCCAGCAGCCTCGGACAACCACCCCTCCACTTT. Protein product: CASSLGQPPLHF.

The chain combines TRBV6-5 with TRBJ1-5, with D maybe TRBD1 (5 bases). From germline, CDR1 is MNHEY and CDR2 SVGAGI. Trimming left V 4 bases short and J 6 bases short, with 13 bases between. CDR3 length equals 14 residues. The CDR3 DNA sequence: TGTGCCAGCAGTTCGCTTTTTAGGGGTCAGCCCCAGCATTTT. Protein product: CASSSLFRGQPQHF.

This chain links TRBV30 with TRBJ1-5, with D perhaps matching TRBD1 (6 bases). Germline V gives CDR1 GTSNPN, CDR2 SVGIG (reference sequence). V lost 3 bases and J lost 4, with 10 bases in between. The length of the CDR3 is 13 residues. The chain's CDR3 is CAWREQGNQPQHF. CDR3 DNA: TGTGCCTGGAGGGAACAGGGTAATCAGCCCCAGCATTTT.

The V and J genes are TRBV12-5 and TRBJ2-1; 12 nucleotides align to TRBD2. The CDR3 loop spans 18 amino acids. Germline V CDR1 and CDR2: LGHNT, FRNRAP. With 3 bases clipped from V and 2 bases from J, the junction kept 8 bases outside the gene matches. The CDR3 region is CASGLRSLAGGPYNEQFF. CDR3 coding DNA: TGTGCTAGTGGTTTACGTTCTCTAGCGGGAGGGCCCTACAATGAGCAGTTCTTC.

The chain uses TRBV7-9 and TRBJ2-7; weak D call: TRBD1 (6 bases). Germline assignment: CDR1 SEHNR and CDR2 FQNEAQ (reference sequence). V gave up 3 bases and J gave up 2 bases, with 8 bases separating them. This CDR3 has 13 amino acids. In DNA form, the CDR3 reads TGTGCCAGCAGCTTGACAGGTACCTACGAGCAGTACTTC. It specifies CASSLTGTYEQYF.

V is TRBV28 and J is TRBJ1-5; TRBD1 agrees at 8 bases. Germline V gives CDR1 MDHEN, CDR2 SYDVKM. The CDR3 length is 16 residues. The V gene end was trimmed by 6 bases and the J gene end by 7 bases; junction bases not matched to a gene: 14. CDR3 DNA sequence: TGTGCCAGCAGCCTCTCCCAAGGACAGGGAGGACAGCCCCAGCATTTT. Its protein product is CASSLSQGQGGQPQHF.

This rearrangement joins TRBV28 to TRBJ2-1; D is uncertain. Germline assignment: CDR1 MDHEN and CDR2 SYDVKM. The CDR3 consists of 14 residues. Between the trimmed V and J ends, which lost 3 bases and 5 bases, there was a span of 11 bases. DNA of the CDR3: TGTGCCAGCAGTTTGGTAGACACCAACAATGAGCAGTTCTTC. Amino acid sequence: CASSLVDTNNEQFF. Looking up the rest from reference TRBV28 and TRBJ2-1 gives the full variable domain: DVKVTQSSRYLVKRTGEKVFLECVQDMDHENMFWYRQDPGLGLRLIYFSYDVKMKEKGDIPEGYSVSREKKERFSLILESASTNQTSMYLCASSLVDTNNEQFFGPGTRLTVL.

The chain has TRBV7-9 and TRBJ2-3; 7 nucleotides align to TRBD2. V was pared by 0 bases and J by 0 bases, with 12 bases of the junction left unmatched. CDR1 and CDR2 from the germline V gene are SEHNR and FQNEAQ (reference sequence). There are 19 residues in the CDR3. The CDR3 protein is CASSLAGGPPSSSTDTQYF. CDR3 nucleotides: TGTGCCAGCAGCTTAGCGGGAGGGCCTCCTTCCTCGAGCACAGATACGCAGTATTTT.

This sequence joins TRBV10-3 and TRBJ1-5, with D perhaps TRBD1 (6 bases). The germline V gene encodes CDR1 ENHRY and CDR2 SYGVKD. Trimming took off 3 bases at V and 7 bases at J, with 16 bases between the two ends. This CDR3 region has 15 residues. The CDR3 protein is CAISDGLQGGQPQHF. The CDR3 bases are TGTGCCATCAGTGATGGTTTACAGGGTGGCCAGCCCCAGCATTTT.

The CDR3 here is CASSLSDSYYGYTF. The CDR3 DNA follows: TGCGCCAGCAGCCTGTCGGACAGCTACTATGGCTACACCTTC. This sequence joins TRBV5-1 and TRBJ1-2; D is possibly TRBD1 (6 bases). Germline values: CDR1 SGHRS, CDR2 YFSETQ. The CDR3 covers 14 residues. V dropped 4 bases and J dropped 3 bases, with 13 bases sitting between them.

This clone showed up just a few times. The genes are TRBV28 and TRBJ1-1, with 12 positions matching TRBD1. Germline CDR1 MDHEN, CDR2 SYDVKM. V dropped 5 bases and J dropped 11; count of bases not matched to a gene: 12. The CDR3 is made up of 15 amino acids. For the CDR3, the DNA is TGTGCCAGCAGTGCAACCGGGACAGGGGGCGTAAGGGCTTTCTTT. Its translation: CASSATGTGGVRAFF.

This clone turned up a few times. The J gene is TRBJ1-5, the V gene TRBV3-1 (or the pseudogene TRBV3-2), with D unresolved. This CDR3 has 13 amino acids. The germline V gene encodes CDR1 LGHDT and CDR2 YNNKEL (reference sequence). With 4 bases removed from V and 7 bases from J, the gap between germline ends came to 11 bases. CDR3 loop: CASSLQGGQPQHF. DNA for the CDR3: TGTGCCAGCAGCCTCCAAGGAGGACAGCCCCAGCATTTT.

This clone has a single count. As DNA, the CDR3 is TGTGCCAGTAGGACCCCAGGGGCAAGGGGAGAAAAACTGTTTTTT. Translating it yields CASRTPGARGEKLFF. The gene calls are TRBV19 and TRBJ1-4, with a tentative D call TRBD1 (6 bases). Germline CDR1 LNHDA, CDR2 SQIVND (reference sequence). CDR3 size: 15 residues. V was pared by 6 bases and J by 8 bases, with 19 bases between.

This clone was seen more than once but under ten times. This chain links TRBV24-1 with TRBJ1-1; TRBD1 matches at 8 bases. This CDR3 is 13 amino acids long. Germline CDR1 and CDR2: KGHDR and SFDVKD. Germline trimming cut 4 bases from V and 7 bases from J; bases unmatched to any gene: 4. CDR3 nucleotide sequence: TGTGCCACCAGTGACTGGACAGGGTATGAAGCTTTCTTT. Protein product: CATSDWTGYEAFF.

A single count supports this clone. The rearrangement uses TRBV19 and TRBJ2-7, with D maybe TRBD2 (5 bases). The CDR3 extends over 15 amino acids. CDR1 and CDR2 (germline): LNHDA, SQIVND (reference sequence). Trimming stripped 5 bases from V and 7 bases from J, with 21 bases between. CDR3 amino acids: CASSAGPLTFREQYF. CDR3 nucleotides: TGTGCCAGTAGTGCGGGTCCCCTCACCTTTAGGGAGCAGTACTTC.

The chain links TRBV11-2 to TRBJ2-7; D is possibly TRBD2 (6 bases). The CDR3 runs 14 residues. The V and J ends lost 7 bases and 0 bases respectively, with 13 bases between them. Germline V gene data show CDR1 as SGHAT and CDR2 as FQNNGV. The CDR3, as DNA: TGTGCCAGCACCTGGAGGGACCACTCCTACGAGCAGTACTTC. It yields the protein CASTWRDHSYEQYF.